Below, 19 T cell receptor beta chains from the same sample are listed, as sequenced in a study of vaccination effects on CD4 cells after COVID-19. Sequencing in the ViraFEST assay came after antigen-specific CD4+ T cells had been expanded with viral peptide pools, which were used to stimulate PBMC. Subsequent to a culture period of approximately 11 days, CD4+ T cells were isolated. The individual was infected with SARS-CoV-2 between March and December 2020, as confirmed by PCR. Libraries were prepared by immunoSEQ multiplex PCR; TCRdb keeps only in-frame clonotypes and omits some of them. This table holds about 22,000 clones, about four fifths found once. These receptors' targets are unknown. The source was CD4+ T cells from PBMCs cultured with a peptide pool, collected before COVID-19 vaccination. These receptors originate from a human donor who had a prior SARS-CoV-2 infection.

The genes are TRBV2 and TRBJ1-2, with a tentative D call TRBD1 (5 bases). The CDR3 is 14 residues long. Looked up from germline, CDR1 is SNHLY and CDR2 is FYNNEI. V lost 4 bases and J lost 4, with 13 bases in between. This CDR3 reads CASSVEGTGYGYTF. CDR3 nucleotide sequence: TGTGCCAGCAGTGTGGAGGGGACGGGCTATGGCTACACCTTC.

The chain carries TRBV18 and TRBJ2-1; unclear D gene. This CDR3 region has 13 residues. Germline CDR1 and CDR2: KGHSH and LQKENI. The germline V and J ends were trimmed by 2 bases and 2 bases, with 4 bases remaining between them. In DNA form, the CDR3 reads TGTGCCAGCTCACCAACCGCCTACAATGAGCAGTTCTTC. Its protein is CASSPTAYNEQFF. The complete variable domain, with remaining parts taken from reference TRBV18 and TRBJ2-1, reads NAGVMQNPRHLVRRRGQEARLRCSPMKGHSHVYWYRQLPEEGLKFMVYLQKENIIDESGMPKERFSAEFPKEGPSILRIQQVVRGDSAAYFCASSPTAYNEQFFGPGTRLTVL.

This chain links TRBV21-1 with TRBJ2-7; the table's D call of TRBD2 was not tested on the DNA. TRBV21-1 is recorded as a pseudogene. The CDR3 runs 16 residues. CDR3 DNA: TGTGCCAGCAGCAAAGCTAAGGGCCTCATAGCGTACGAGCAGTACTTC. This translates into CASSKAKGLIAYEQYF.

J is TRBJ1-1 and V is TRBV18; possible D gene TRBD1, 5 bases. Trimming took off 2 bases at V and 7 bases at J, with 11 bases between the two ends. This CDR3 is 13 amino acids long. Germline-derived CDR1 and CDR2 are KGHSH and LQKENI. The DNA for the CDR3 is TGTGCCAGCTCACCAACGACAGAGGTTGAAGCTTTCTTT. Its translation: CASSPTTEVEAFF.

Here the CDR3 reads CATSDSDRNYGYTF. CDR3 coding DNA: TGTGCCACCAGTGATTCGGACAGAAACTATGGCTACACCTTC. The gene calls are TRBV24-1 and TRBJ1-2; tentative D call: TRBD1 (6 bases). The CDR3 runs 14 residues. V lost 2 bases, J lost 2 bases, and 8 bases lay in between. The germline V gene has CDR1 KGHDR and CDR2 SFDVKD.

This clone was detected a few times. V is TRBV24-1 and J is TRBJ2-7; 8 bases fit TRBD1. Germline CDR1 and CDR2: KGHDR and SFDVKD. The CDR3 has 12 residues. J gave up 3 bases and V 9 bases, and 3 bases lay outside the gene matches. DNA of the CDR3: TGTGCCACCCAAGGACAGGGCTACGAGCAGTACTTC. This encodes CATQGQGYEQYF.

The chain employs TRBV3-1 (or the pseudogene TRBV3-2) and TRBJ2-2; tentative D call: TRBD2 (6 bases). V lost 0 bases, J lost 12 bases, and 14 bases lay in between. Germline V gene lookup returns CDR1 LGHDT and CDR2 YNNKEL (reference sequence). This CDR3 is 14 amino acids long. CDR3 DNA: TGTGCCAGCAGCCAAGAGCCTAGCGTCGGAAAGCTGTTTTTT. Protein sequence: CASSQEPSVGKLFF.

The chain couples TRBV3-1 (or the pseudogene TRBV3-2) to TRBJ2-7, with TRBD2 matching over 15 bases. The CDR3 runs 17 residues. The junction had 9 bases not matched to a gene; V was cut back by 7 bases and J by 2 bases. The V gene's germline CDR1 is LGHDT and CDR2 YNNKEL (reference sequence). CDR3 in DNA: TGTGCCAGCAAACCGGGACTAGCGGGGGGCCGACCCTACGAGCAGTACTTC. It translates to CASKPGLAGGRPYEQYF.

This clone was counted only a few times. The V gene is TRBV7-8, the J gene TRBJ1-6; D gene unclear. In germline, CDR1 is SGHVS, CDR2 FQNEAQ. Trimming left V 0 bases short and J 9 bases short, with 18 bases between. The CDR3 sequence is 17 residues long. The CDR3, as DNA: TGTGCCAGCAGCTTAGCGAATCGTGGCCGGGTTGGTTCACCCCTCCACTTT. Residues: CASSLANRGRVGSPLHF.

This clone was picked up one time. This chain uses TRBV7-9 with TRBJ1-1; D is perhaps TRBD1 (5 bases). Germline lookup yields CDR1 SEHNR and CDR2 FQNEAQ (reference sequence). The CDR3 is 13 residues long. V shed 4 bases and J shed 5 bases, with 11 bases lying between them. CDR3 DNA sequence: TGTGCCAGCAGCTACTCAGGGAAAACTGAAGCTTTCTTT. This gives the protein CASSYSGKTEAFF.

The V and J genes are TRBV4-2 and TRBJ1-3, with 8 bases identical to TRBD1. The CDR3 totals 16 residues. CDR1 and CDR2 (germline): LGHNA, YNFKEQ. J gave up 4 bases and V 0 bases, and 5 bases lay outside the gene matches. The CDR3 protein is CASSQEPQGAGNTIYF. The CDR3 coding sequence is TGTGCCAGCAGCCAAGAGCCTCAGGGGGCCGGAAACACCATATATTTT.

The CDR3 spells CASSLVAAYNEQFF. The DNA for the CDR3 is TGCGCCAGCAGCTTGGTGGCGGCCTACAATGAGCAGTTCTTC. The chain is built from TRBV5-1 and TRBJ2-1; no clear D. From germline, CDR1 is SGHRS and CDR2 YFSETQ. The CDR3 contains 14 residues. The V end was cut by 0 bases, the J end by 2 bases, with 6 bases between. Supplemented by reference TRBV5-1 and TRBJ2-1, the full variable domain reads KAGVTQTPRYLIKTRGQQVTLSCSPISGHRSVSWYQQTPGQGLQFLFEYFSETQRNKGNFPGRFSGRQFSNSRSEMNVSTLELGDSALYLCASSLVAAYNEQFFGPGTRLTVL.

The chain uses TRBV4-1 and TRBJ1-3; D ambiguous. CDR3 length: 16 amino acids. Germline V gene sequence: CDR1 MGHRA, CDR2 YSYEKL. V dropped 0 bases and J dropped 0 bases, with 9 bases sitting between them. The CDR3 region is CASSQERRDSGNTIYF. The CDR3 bases are TGCGCCAGCAGCCAAGAACGACGCGACTCTGGAAACACCATATATTTT.

The chain combines TRBV5-4 with TRBJ2-7, with 9 bases identical to TRBD1. There are 15 residues in the CDR3. The V and J ends lost 4 bases and 0 bases, in that order; junction bases with no gene match: 5. Germline CDR1 SGHNT, CDR2 YYREEE (reference sequence). The CDR3 coding sequence is TGTGCCAGCAGCACACGGACAGGGGTCTCCTACGAGCAGTACTTC. Translating gives CASSTRTGVSYEQYF.

The rearrangement links TRBV19 to TRBJ2-3, with D hard to call. This CDR3 is built from 17 residues. Germline V gene lookup returns CDR1 LNHDA and CDR2 SQIVND (reference sequence). Between the trimmed V and J ends, which lost 4 bases and 2 bases, there was a span of 19 bases. Here the CDR3 DNA reads TGTGCCAGTAGTAATACGTCCCCCCGCTGGCACACAGATACGCAGTATTTT. This gives the protein CASSNTSPRWHTDTQYF.

The V call is TRBV2, the J call TRBJ2-3, with D unclear. CDR3 size: 14 residues. Germline V gene data show CDR1 as SNHLY and CDR2 as FYNNEI. Trimming removed 9 bases from V and 9 bases from J, with 22 bases in between. CDR3 in DNA: TGTGCCAGATCAGCCTCCGGGTCACAGAGCACGCAGTATTTT. This encodes CARSASGSQSTQYF.

The gene calls are TRBV6-4 and TRBJ2-7; 9 bases are shared with TRBD1. V shed 5 bases, J shed 4 bases, and the junction held 6 bases outside the gene matches. The V gene's germline CDR1 is MRHNA and CDR2 SNTAGT. The CDR3 consists of 14 residues. The CDR3 here is CASSRPGQGYEQYF. The CDR3 DNA reads TGTGCCAGCAGTCGTCCGGGACAGGGTTACGAGCAGTACTTC.

The genes are TRBV19 and TRBJ1-1; possible D gene TRBD1, 6 bases. Trimming pared 5 bases from V and 3 bases from J, leaving 19 bases between. The CDR3 consists of 16 residues. Per germline, CDR1 LNHDA and CDR2 SQIVND (reference sequence). The CDR3 nucleotides are TGTGCCAGTAGTTGGCCCAGGGGCGGGCTGGACACTGAAGCTTTCTTT. This sequence encodes CASSWPRGGLDTEAFF.

The chain links TRBV5-6 to TRBJ2-7; D may match TRBD1 or TRBD2 (6 bases each). Trimming pared 6 bases from V and 3 bases from J, leaving 16 bases between. The CDR3 loop spans 14 amino acids. Per the germline V gene, CDR1 is SGHDT and CDR2 is YYEEEE. CDR3 sequence: CASTLQGLNYEQYF. CDR3 DNA sequence: TGTGCCAGCACCCTACAGGGACTGAACTACGAGCAGTACTTC.